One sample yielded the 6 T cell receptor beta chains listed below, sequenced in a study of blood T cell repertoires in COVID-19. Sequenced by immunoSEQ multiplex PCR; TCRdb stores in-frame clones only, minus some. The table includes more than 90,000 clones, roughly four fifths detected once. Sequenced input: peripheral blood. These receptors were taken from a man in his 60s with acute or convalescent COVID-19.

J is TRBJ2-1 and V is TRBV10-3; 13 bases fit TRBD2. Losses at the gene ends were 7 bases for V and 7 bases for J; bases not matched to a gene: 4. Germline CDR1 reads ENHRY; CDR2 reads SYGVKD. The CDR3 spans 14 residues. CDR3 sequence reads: CAIKWTSGGNEQFF. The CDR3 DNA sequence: TGTGCCATCAAGTGGACTAGCGGGGGTAATGAGCAGTTCTTC.

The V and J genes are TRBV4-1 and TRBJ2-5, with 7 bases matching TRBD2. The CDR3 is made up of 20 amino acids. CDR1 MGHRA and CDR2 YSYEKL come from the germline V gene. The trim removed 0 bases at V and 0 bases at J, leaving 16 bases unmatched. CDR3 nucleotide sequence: TGCGCCAGCAGCCAAGACTATCTGGCGGGAGCCAGTCAGTACCAAGAGACCCAGTACTTC. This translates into CASSQDYLAGASQYQETQYF.

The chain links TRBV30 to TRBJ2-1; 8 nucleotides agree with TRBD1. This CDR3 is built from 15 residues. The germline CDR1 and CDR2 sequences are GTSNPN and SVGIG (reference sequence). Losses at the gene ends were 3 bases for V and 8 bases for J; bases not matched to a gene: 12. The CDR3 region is CAWRDGGQGGHEQFF. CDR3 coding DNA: TGTGCCTGGAGAGATGGCGGACAGGGTGGGCATGAGCAGTTCTTC.

The CDR3 reads CASSLTSTSSYEQYV. The CDR3 bases are TGTGCCAGCAGCTTGACTAGCACGAGCTCCTACGAGCAGTACGTC. The V and J genes are TRBV5-5 and TRBJ2-7; D may be TRBD2 (6 bases). The CDR3 extends over 15 amino acids. V was clipped by 1 base and J by 0 bases, with 11 bases between them. Germline lookup yields CDR1 SGHKS and CDR2 YYEKEE (reference sequence).

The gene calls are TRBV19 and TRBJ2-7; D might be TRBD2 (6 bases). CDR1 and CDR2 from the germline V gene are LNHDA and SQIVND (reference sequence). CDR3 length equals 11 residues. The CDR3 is CASSICGTGVV. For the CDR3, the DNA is TGTGCCAGTAGTATTTGCGGGACGGGGGTTGTC.

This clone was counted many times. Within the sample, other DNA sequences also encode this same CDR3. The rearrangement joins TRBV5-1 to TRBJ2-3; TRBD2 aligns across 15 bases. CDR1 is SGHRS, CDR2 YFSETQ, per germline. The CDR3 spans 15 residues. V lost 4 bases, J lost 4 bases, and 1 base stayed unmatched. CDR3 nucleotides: TGCGCCAGCAGCAGGACTAGCGGGAGGGCAGATACGCAGTATTTT. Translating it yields CASSRTSGRADTQYF.